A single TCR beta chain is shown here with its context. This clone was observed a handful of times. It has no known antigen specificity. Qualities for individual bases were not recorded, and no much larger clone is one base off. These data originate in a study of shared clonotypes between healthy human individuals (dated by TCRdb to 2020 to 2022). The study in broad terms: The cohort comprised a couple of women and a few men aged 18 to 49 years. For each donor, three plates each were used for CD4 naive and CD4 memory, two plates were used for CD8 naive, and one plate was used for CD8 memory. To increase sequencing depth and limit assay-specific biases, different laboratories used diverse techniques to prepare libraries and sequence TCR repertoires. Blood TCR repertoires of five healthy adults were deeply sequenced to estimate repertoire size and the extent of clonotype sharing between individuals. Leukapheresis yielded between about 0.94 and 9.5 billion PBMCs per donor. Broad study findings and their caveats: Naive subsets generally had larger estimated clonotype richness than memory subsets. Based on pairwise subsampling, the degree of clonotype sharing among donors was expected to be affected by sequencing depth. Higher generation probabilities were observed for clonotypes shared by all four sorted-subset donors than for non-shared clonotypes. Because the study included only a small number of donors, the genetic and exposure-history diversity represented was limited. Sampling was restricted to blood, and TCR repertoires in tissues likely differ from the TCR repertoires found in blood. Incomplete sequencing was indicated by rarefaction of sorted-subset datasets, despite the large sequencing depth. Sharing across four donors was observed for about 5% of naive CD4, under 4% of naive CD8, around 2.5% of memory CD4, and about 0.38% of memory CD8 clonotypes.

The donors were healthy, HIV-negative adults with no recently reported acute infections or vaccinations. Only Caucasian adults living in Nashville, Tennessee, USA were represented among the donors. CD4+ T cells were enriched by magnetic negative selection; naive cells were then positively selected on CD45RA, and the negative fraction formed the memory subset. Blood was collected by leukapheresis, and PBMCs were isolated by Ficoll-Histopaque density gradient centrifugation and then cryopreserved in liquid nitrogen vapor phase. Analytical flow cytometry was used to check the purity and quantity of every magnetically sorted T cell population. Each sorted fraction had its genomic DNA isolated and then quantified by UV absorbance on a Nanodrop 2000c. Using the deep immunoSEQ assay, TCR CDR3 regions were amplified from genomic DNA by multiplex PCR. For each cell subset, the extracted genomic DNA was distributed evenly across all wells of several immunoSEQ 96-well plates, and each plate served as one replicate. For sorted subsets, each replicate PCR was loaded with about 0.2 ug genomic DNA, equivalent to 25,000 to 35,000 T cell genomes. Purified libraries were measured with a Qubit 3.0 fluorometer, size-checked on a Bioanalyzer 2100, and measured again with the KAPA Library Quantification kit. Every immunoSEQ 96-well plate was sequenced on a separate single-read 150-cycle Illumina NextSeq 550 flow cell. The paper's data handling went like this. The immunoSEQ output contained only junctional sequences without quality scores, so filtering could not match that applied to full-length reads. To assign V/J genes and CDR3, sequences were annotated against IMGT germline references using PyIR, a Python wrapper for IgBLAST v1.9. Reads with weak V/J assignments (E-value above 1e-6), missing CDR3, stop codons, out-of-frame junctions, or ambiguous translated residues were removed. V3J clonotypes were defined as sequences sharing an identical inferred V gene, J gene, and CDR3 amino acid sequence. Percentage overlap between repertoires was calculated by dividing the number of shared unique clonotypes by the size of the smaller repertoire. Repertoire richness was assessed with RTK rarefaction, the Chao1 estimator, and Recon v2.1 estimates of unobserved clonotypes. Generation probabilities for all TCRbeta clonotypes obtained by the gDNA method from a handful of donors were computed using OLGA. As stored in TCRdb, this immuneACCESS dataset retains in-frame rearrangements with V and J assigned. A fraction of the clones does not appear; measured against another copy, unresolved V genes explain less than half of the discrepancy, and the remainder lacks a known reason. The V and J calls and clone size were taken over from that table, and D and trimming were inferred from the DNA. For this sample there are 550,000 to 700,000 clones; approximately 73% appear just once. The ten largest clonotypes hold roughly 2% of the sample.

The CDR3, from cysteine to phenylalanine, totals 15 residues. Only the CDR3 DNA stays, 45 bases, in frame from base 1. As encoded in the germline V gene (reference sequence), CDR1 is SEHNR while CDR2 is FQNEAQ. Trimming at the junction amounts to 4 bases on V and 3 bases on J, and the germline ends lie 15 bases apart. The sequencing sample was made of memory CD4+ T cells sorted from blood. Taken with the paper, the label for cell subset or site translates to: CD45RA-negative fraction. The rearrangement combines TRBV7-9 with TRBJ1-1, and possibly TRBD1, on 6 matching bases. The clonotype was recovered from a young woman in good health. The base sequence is TGTGCCAGCAGCTCGTTTCGGGGGCGAGACACTGAAGCTTTCTTT. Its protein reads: CASSSFRGRDTEAFF.